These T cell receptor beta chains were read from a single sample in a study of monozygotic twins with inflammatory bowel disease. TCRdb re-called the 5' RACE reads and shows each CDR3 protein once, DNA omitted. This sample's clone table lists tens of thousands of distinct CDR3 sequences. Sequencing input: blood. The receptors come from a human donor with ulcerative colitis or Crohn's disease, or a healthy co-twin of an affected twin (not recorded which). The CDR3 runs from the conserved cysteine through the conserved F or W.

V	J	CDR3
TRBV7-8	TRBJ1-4	CASSFTWPAVNEKLFF
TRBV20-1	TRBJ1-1	CSATGGEDTEAFF
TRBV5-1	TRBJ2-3	CASSSSLAGDTDTQYF
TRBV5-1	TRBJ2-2	CASSLPDSLTGELFF
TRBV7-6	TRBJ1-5	CASSLTGGINQPQHF
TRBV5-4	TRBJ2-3	CASSSRGGRGADTQYF
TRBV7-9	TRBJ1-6	CASSSQGANSPLHF
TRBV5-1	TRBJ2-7	CASSFSPGQAYEQYF
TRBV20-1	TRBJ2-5	CSVVETGTQYF
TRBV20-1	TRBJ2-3	CSARGQSTDTQYF
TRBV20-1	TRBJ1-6	CSARPRGQPESPLHF
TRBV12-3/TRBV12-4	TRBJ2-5	CASSARLAEETQYF
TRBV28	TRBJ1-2	CASSPPGLVYGYTF
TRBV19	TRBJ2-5	CASTPTGPATAETQYF
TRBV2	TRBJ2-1	CASNDGYSYNEQFF
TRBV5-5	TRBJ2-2	CASSLVGSGELFF
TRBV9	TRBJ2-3	CASSVGPLATDTQYF
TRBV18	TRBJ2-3	CASSPPSGADTQYF
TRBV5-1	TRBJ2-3	CASSPGLAGGTQYF
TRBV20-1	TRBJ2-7	CSARGGPAGTYEQYF
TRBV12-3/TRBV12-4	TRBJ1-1	CASSLASLLYTEAFF
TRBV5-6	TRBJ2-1	CASSLLGGSGNEQFF
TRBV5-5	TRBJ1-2	CASSSQGSTGYTF
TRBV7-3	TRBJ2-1	CASSSQAGNEQFF
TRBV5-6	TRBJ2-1	CASSLAFVGTVDNEQFF
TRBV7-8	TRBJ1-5	CASSLGRGRGQPQHF
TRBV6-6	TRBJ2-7	CASSYYRESYEQYF
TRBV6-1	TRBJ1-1	CASRKGVWDTEAFF
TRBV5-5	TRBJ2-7	CASSASRGEYF
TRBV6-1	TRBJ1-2	CASRNRDRGWYGYTF
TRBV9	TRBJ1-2	CASSVIQTGGPNYGYTF
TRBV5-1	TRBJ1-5	CASRPTTGGAGNQPQHF
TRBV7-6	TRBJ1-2	CASSETGGVGGYTF
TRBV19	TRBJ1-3	CASGGTGAGNTIYF
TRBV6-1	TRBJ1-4	CASNAGGSANEKLFF
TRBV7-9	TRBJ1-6	CASSSEVYNSPLHF
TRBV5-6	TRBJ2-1	CASSPELAGPYNEQFF
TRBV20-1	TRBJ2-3	CSASSLTDTQYF
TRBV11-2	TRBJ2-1	CASSFITGGYNEQFF
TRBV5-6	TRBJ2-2	CASSFFGDSFTGELFF
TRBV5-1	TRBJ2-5	CASSLVDRLQETQYF
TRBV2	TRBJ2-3	CASVLRGQFTDTQYF
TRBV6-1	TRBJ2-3	CASRLTSGGHTDTQYF
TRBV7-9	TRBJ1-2	CASSSRFTGEDGYTF
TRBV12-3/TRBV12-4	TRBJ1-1	CASSLVRVAEAFF
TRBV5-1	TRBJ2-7	CASSLAGRAYEQYF
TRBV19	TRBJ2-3	CASSIHLAGVTDTQYF